This is a list of T cell receptor beta chains from one sample in a study of T cell changes during pregnancy in multiple sclerosis. Data came from immunoSEQ multiplex PCR; TCRdb stores just in-frame clones and leaves some out. The profile shows 85,000 to 100,000 clones, approximately 92% of them singletons. The source was peripheral blood, collected in the first trimester of pregnancy. These receptors were collected from a female donor with multiple sclerosis, enrolled in a pregnancy study. CDR3s include the opening cysteine and the closing phenylalanine or tryptophan. D genes are given only for firm matches. Expanded clones get a size class; other rows say once, few or many, or leave the size out.

TRBJ2-7	TRBV7-2	TRBD2	NA	CASSLPGGLADMEQYF	TGTGCCAGCAGTTTGCCGGGGGGACTAGCGGACATGGAGCAGTACTTC
TRBJ1-2	TRBV5-1	NA	NA	CASSLAGGDNGYTF	TGCGCCAGCAGCTTGGCGGGAGGGGATAATGGCTACACCTTC
TRBJ2-2	TRBV15	NA	NA	CATSLGRGTALAGELFF	TGTGCCACCAGCTTGGGGCGGGGCACCGCCCTCGCCGGGGAGCTGTTTTTT
TRBJ2-5	TRBV5-4	NA	NA	CASSLNPGLQETQYF	TGTGCCAGCAGCTTAAACCCGGGACTCCAAGAGACCCAGTACTTC
TRBJ2-7	TRBV28	TRBD1	NA	CASWDRNYEQYF	TGTGCCAGCTGGGACAGAAACTACGAGCAGTACTTC
TRBJ2-5	TRBV18	NA	NA	CASSLKTGRGNGETQYF	TGTGCCAGCTCGCTTAAAACCGGGAGAGGGAACGGAGAGACCCAGTACTTC
TRBJ1-1	TRBV27	NA	NA	CASSLDLTGNTEAFF	TGTGCCAGCAGTTTGGACCTGACAGGGAACACTGAAGCTTTCTTT
TRBJ2-1	TRBV6-1	NA	once	CASRSGVGYNEQFF	TGTGCCAGCCGTTCCGGAGTTGGTTACAATGAGCAGTTCTTC
TRBJ2-7	TRBV28	NA	NA	CASDRTLDRMSYEQYF	TGTGCCAGCGACCGAACCCTAGACAGGATGTCCTACGAGCAGTACTTC
TRBJ2-2	TRBV19	NA	NA	CATRLYAGELFF	TGTGCCACCAGACTATACGCCGGGGAGCTGTTTTTT
TRBJ2-7	TRBV28	TRBD2	NA	CATLPGGTTNYEQYF	TGTGCCACCCTTCCGGGGGGGACAACGAACTACGAGCAGTACTTC
TRBJ2-1	TRBV28	TRBD2	NA	CASSLRDYYNEQFF	TGTGCCAGCAGTTTAAGGGACTACTACAATGAGCAGTTCTTC
TRBJ2-7	TRBV28	TRBD2	NA	CASRFRLAGAEEQYF	TGTGCCAGCAGGTTCAGACTAGCGGGAGCTGAAGAGCAGTACTTC
TRBJ2-3	TRBV7-2	TRBD2	NA	CASRLAGGTDTQYF	TGTGCCAGTAGACTAGCGGGAGGGACAGATACGCAGTATTTT
TRBJ1-1	TRBV7-2	NA	NA	CASSPWDTMNTEAFF	TGTGCCAGCAGCCCCTGGGACACCATGAACACTGAAGCTTTCTTT
TRBJ2-1	TRBV1	NA	NA	CTSSLHCLASYNEQFF	TGCACCAGCAGCCTCCACTGTCTCGCCTCCTACAATGAGCAGTTCTTC
TRBJ2-1	TRBV21-1	NA	NA	CASGLASSYNEQFF	TGTGCCAGCGGCTTAGCGAGCTCCTACAATGAGCAGTTCTTC
TRBJ2-7	TRBV2	TRBD1	NA	CASSRTGGNYEQYF	TGTGCCAGCAGCCGGACAGGGGGCAACTACGAGCAGTACTTC
TRBJ2-5	TRBV6-1	TRBD2	NA	CATLTSGTNLGTQYF	TGTGCCACGTTGACTAGCGGGACCAACCTGGGGACCCAGTACTTC
TRBJ1-5	TRBV6-5	NA	NA	CASSYSPGGNQPQHF	TGTGCCAGCAGTTACTCACCAGGGGGCAATCAGCCCCAGCATTTT
TRBJ2-3	TRBV28	NA	NA	CASGPGSWTDTQYF	TGTGCCAGCGGCCCCGGGTCCTGGACAGATACGCAGTATTTT
TRBJ2-7	TRBV28	NA	NA	CASSPRRVEQYF	TGTGCCAGCAGTCCTCGGAGGGTTGAGCAGTACTTC
TRBJ2-7	TRBV28	NA	once	CASRATSPGLYEQYF	TGTGCCAGCAGAGCTACTAGCCCGGGACTCTACGAGCAGTACTTC
TRBJ1-5	TRBV15	TRBD1	NA	CATSRGTGGQPQHF	TGTGCCACCAGCAGAGGGACAGGGGGGCAGCCCCAGCATTTT